The clone carrying this T cell receptor (beta chain) has a count of ten or more. The antigen remains undetermined. Trimming shortened V by 3 bases and J by 1 base, and 12 bases separated the two germline ends. From germline, CDR1 is LGHNA and CDR2 YNFKEQ. The CDR3 runs to 16 residues. This specimen comes from a study of CD8 T cells in ankylosing spondylitis. Whole-study findings and limits: In ankylosing spondylitis patients, matched synovial fluid reportedly showed significant enrichment of disease-linked clones. What appeared characteristic of ankylosing spondylitis blood was a TCR beta motif of 7 or 8 highly homologous variants. Earlier work had already found some motif variants in reactive arthritis synovial fluid and blood.

For TCR beta, libraries came from quantitative 5'-RACE with molecular barcodes. TCRdb passed the 5' RACE reads through MiXCR, listing each CDR3 protein once. Of some 200,000 distinct CDR3 sequences listed, 15% to 20% are singletons. The origin of this receptor is a male donor between 5 and 35 years old with ankylosing spondylitis or in good health (not recorded which). The gene calls are TRBV4-2 and TRBJ1-4, with D maybe TRBD1 (5 bases). The sample consisted of blood, either unsorted or a sorted T cell fraction (not recorded which). CDR3 sequence: CASSQYRQLTNEKLFF. The CDR3 DNA follows: TGTGCCAGCAGCCAGTATAGACAGTTAACTAATGAAAAACTGTTTTTT.